A single sample is the source of the 14 T cell receptor beta chains below, sequenced in a study of OX40 agonist ivuxolimab in advanced cancers. Assay used: immunoSEQ multiplex PCR; TCRdb lists only in-frame clones, some missing. The profile covers nearly 110,000 clones, with around 93% appearing a single time and roughly 1.1% taken by the ten largest. The material sequenced was CD4+ or CD8+ T cells sorted from blood, taken in a trial of the OX40 agonist ivuxolimab. The receptors shown here come from an adult with an advanced solid tumor such as melanoma, head and neck, liver or kidney cancer.

In its sample, this clone was seen once. The rearrangement joins TRBV19 to TRBJ2-5; unclear D gene. Germline V CDR1 and CDR2: LNHDA, SQIVND (reference sequence). The ends were cut back, 6 bases at V and 0 bases at J, with 17 bases in the middle. The CDR3 consists of 16 residues. CDR3 bases: TGTGCCAGTAGGCCGCAGGTAGTTGATTACCAAGAGACCCAGTACTTC. As protein: CASRPQVVDYQETQYF.

The chain carries TRBV6-5 and TRBJ1-4, with TRBD1 as a possible D gene (5 bases). Germline V lookup: CDR1 MNHEY, CDR2 SVGAGI. There are 14 residues in the CDR3. V was trimmed by 0 bases and J by 11 bases, leaving 13 bases between them. The CDR3 sequence: CASSYSRAGMKLFF. The DNA for the CDR3 is TGTGCCAGCAGTTACTCTAGAGCAGGGATGAAACTGTTTTTT.

This sequence joins TRBV7-9 and TRBJ1-3; D not resolved. This CDR3 has 15 amino acids. Germline-derived CDR1 and CDR2 are SEHNR and FQNEAQ (reference sequence). Deletions cut 1 base from V and 3 bases from J, with 10 bases between. The DNA of the CDR3 is TGTGCCAGCAGCTTAGAGGGTCGGAATGGAAACACCATATATTTT. This encodes CASSLEGRNGNTIYF. Combining the CDR3 with reference TRBV7-9 and TRBJ1-3 gives the whole variable domain DTGVSQNPRHKITKRGQNVTFRCDPISEHNRLYWYRQTLGQGPEFLTYFQNEAQLEKSRLLSDRFSAERPKGSFSTLEIQRTEQGDSAMYLCASSLEGRNGNTIYFGEGSWLTVV.

The rearrangement uses TRBV18 and TRBJ2-2; 13 bases are shared with TRBD2. Germline lookup yields CDR1 KGHSH and CDR2 LQKENI. V trimming: 6 bases; J trimming: 3 bases; junction bases outside the gene matches: 4. The CDR3 length is 16 residues. The CDR3 sequence: CASSLGLAGDTGELFF. The CDR3, as DNA: TGTGCCAGCTCGTTAGGACTAGCGGGAGACACCGGGGAGCTGTTTTTT.

The chain carries TRBV19 and TRBJ1-1; possibly TRBD1 for D (5 bases). The germline V and J ends were trimmed by 3 bases and 4 bases, with 9 bases remaining between them. Germline CDR1 is LNHDA and CDR2 is SQIVND (reference sequence). The CDR3 loop spans 13 amino acids. The CDR3 coding sequence is TGTGCCAGTAGTATGCAGGGTGGCACTGAAGCTTTCTTT. As protein: CASSMQGGTEAFF.

The chain has TRBV19 and TRBJ1-2, with 8 bases aligning to TRBD1. Germline lookup yields CDR1 LNHDA and CDR2 SQIVND (reference sequence). V trimming: 6 bases; J trimming: 3 bases; junction bases outside the gene matches: 3. This CDR3 spans 13 amino acids. CDR3 region: CASSPQGDYGYTF. CDR3 bases: TGTGCCAGTAGCCCACAGGGGGACTATGGCTACACCTTC. Full variable domain (remainder filled in from reference TRBV19 and TRBJ1-2): DGGITQSPKYLFRKEGQNVTLSCEQNLNHDAMYWYRQDPGQGLRLIYYSQIVNDFQKGDIAEGYSVSREKKESFPLTVTSAQKNPTAFYLCASSPQGDYGYTFGSGTRLTVV.

J is TRBJ2-5 and V is TRBV14; D is perhaps TRBD1 or TRBD2 (5 bases each). The DNA end lines up better with TRBJ2-7; the J call may be wrong. Germline V gene lookup returns CDR1 SGHDN and CDR2 FVKESK. CDR3 size: 17 residues. CDR3 nucleotides: TGTGCCAGCAGCCATGACCGGGACCCAAGAAGCTACTACGAGCAGTACTTC. It translates to CASSHDRDPRSYYEQYF.

The chain couples TRBV28 to TRBJ2-1, with TRBD1 as a possible D gene (6 bases). This CDR3 spans 15 amino acids. Germline V gene data show CDR1 as MDHEN and CDR2 as SYDVKM. The V and J ends lost 2 bases and 8 bases respectively, with 16 bases between them. The CDR3 coding sequence is TGTGCCAGCAGTTTAAACGCAAGGGGGAGAGATGAGCAGTTCTTC. Its translation: CASSLNARGRDEQFF.

The V gene is TRBV28, the J gene TRBJ1-1; TRBD1 is a possible D gene (5 bases). CDR3 size: 13 residues. Germline-derived CDR1 and CDR2 are MDHEN and SYDVKM. The V end was cut by 9 bases, the J end by 1 base, with 12 bases between. The CDR3 loop reads CASRQLSNTEAFF. As DNA, the CDR3 is TGTGCCAGTAGACAGCTATCGAACACTGAAGCTTTCTTT.

The V gene is TRBV27, the J gene TRBJ2-2; possibly TRBD1 for D (6 bases). The germline V and J ends were trimmed by 8 bases and 6 bases, with 28 bases remaining between them. The CDR3 loop spans 18 amino acids. Germline V gene sequence: CDR1 MNHEY, CDR2 SMNVEV (reference sequence). The chain's CDR3 is CASRGSHTGTSLAGELFF. The CDR3 DNA is TGTGCCAGCCGAGGCTCCCACACAGGGACGTCCCTCGCCGGGGAGCTGTTTTTT.

This clone has only one observation. The chain recombines TRBV28 with TRBJ2-2; D ambiguous. This CDR3 spans 12 amino acids. Trimming removed 6 bases at V and 4 bases at J, with 6 bases between. CDR1 MDHEN and CDR2 SYDVKM come from the germline V gene. CDR3 protein: CASRDLTGELFF. The CDR3 coding sequence is TGTGCCAGCAGAGATCTCACCGGGGAGCTGTTTTTT. The whole variable domain, filled in from reference TRBV28 and TRBJ2-2, reads DVKVTQSSRYLVKRTGEKVFLECVQDMDHENMFWYRQDPGLGLRLIYFSYDVKMKEKGDIPEGYSVSREKKERFSLILESASTNQTSMYLCASRDLTGELFFGEGSRLTVL.

This clone was seen just once. V usage is TRBV5-1 and J usage is TRBJ1-6; TRBD1 matches at 7 bases. Germline CDR1 is SGHRS and CDR2 is YFSETQ. The length of the CDR3 is 14 residues. The ends lost 5 bases at V and 8 bases at J; junction bases unmatched: 7. The CDR3 DNA reads as TGCGCCAGCAGGGTAGACAGGGAGGATTCACCCCTCCACTTT. As protein: CASRVDREDSPLHF.

The chain uses TRBV14 and TRBJ1-3; 7 bases align to TRBD1. The junction had 8 bases not matched to a gene; V was cut back by 3 bases and J by 0 bases. CDR1 and CDR2 (germline): SGHDN, FVKESK. The CDR3 loop spans 17 amino acids. CDR3 sequence: CASSHRDSLVSGNTIYF. CDR3 DNA sequence: TGTGCCAGCAGCCACCGGGACAGCCTAGTCTCTGGAAACACCATATATTTT. The complete variable domain, with remaining parts taken from reference TRBV14 and TRBJ1-3, reads EAGVTQFPSHSVIEKGQTVTLRCDPISGHDNLYWYRRVMGKEIKFLLHFVKESKQDESGMPNNRFLAERTGGTYSTLKVQPAELEDSGVYFCASSHRDSLVSGNTIYFGEGSWLTVV.

This sequence joins TRBV5-6 and TRBJ1-2; D possibly corresponds to TRBD1 (5 bases). The CDR3 is 14 amino acids. Germline values: CDR1 SGHDT, CDR2 YYEEEE. The V gene lost 3 bases and the J gene lost 5 bases, with 14 bases spanning the gap. The chain's CDR3 is CASSSGLVGYGYTF. CDR3 DNA sequence: TGTGCCAGCAGCTCGGGACTCGTCGGGTATGGCTACACCTTC.